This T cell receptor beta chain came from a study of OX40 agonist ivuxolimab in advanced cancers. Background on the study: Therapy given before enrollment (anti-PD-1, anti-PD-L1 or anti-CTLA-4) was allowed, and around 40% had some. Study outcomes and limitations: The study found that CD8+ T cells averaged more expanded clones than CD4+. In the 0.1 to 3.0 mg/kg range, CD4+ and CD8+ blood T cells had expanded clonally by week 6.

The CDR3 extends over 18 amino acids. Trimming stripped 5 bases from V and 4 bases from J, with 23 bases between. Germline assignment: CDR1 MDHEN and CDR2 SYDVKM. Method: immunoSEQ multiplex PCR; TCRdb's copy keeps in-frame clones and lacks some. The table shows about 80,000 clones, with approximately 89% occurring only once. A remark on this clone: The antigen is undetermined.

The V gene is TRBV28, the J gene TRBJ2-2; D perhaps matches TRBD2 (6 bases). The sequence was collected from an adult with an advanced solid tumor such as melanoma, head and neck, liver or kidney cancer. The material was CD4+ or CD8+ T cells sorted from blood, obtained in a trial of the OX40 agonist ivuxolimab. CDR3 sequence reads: CASSPPTLAGPSTGELFF. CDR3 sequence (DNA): TGTGCCAGCAGTCCACCCACCCTCGCGGGACCGTCCACCGGGGAGCTGTTTTTT.